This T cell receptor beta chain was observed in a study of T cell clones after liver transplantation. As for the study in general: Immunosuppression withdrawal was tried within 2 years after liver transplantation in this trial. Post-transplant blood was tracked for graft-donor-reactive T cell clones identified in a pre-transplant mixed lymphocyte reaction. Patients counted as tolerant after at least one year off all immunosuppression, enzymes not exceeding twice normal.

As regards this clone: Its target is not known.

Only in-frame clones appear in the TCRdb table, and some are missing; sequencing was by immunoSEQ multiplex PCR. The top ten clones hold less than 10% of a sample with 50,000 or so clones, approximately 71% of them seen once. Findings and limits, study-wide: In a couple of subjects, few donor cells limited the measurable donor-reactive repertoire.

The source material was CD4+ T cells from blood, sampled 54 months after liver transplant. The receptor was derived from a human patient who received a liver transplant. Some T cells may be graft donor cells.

CDR3 bases: TGTGCCAGCAGCTCTTTTCGGGCTAGCAATGCCAAAAACATTCAGTACTTC. This encodes CASSSFRASNAKNIQYF. The chain recombines TRBV28 with TRBJ2-4; tentative D call: TRBD2 (5 bases). V lost 6 bases and J lost 1, with 19 bases in between. The germline V gene encodes CDR1 MDHEN and CDR2 SYDVKM. The CDR3 totals 17 residues. Supplemented by reference TRBV28 and TRBJ2-4, the full variable domain reads DVKVTQSSRYLVKRTGEKVFLECVQDMDHENMFWYRQDPGLGLRLIYFSYDVKMKEKGDIPEGYSVSREKKERFSLILESASTNQTSMYLCASSSFRASNAKNIQYFGAGTRLSVL.